The clone carrying this T cell receptor beta chain occurred a few times. Antigen: not known. This sample was included in a study of T cell repertoires in cytomegalovirus infection. For the study at large: CMV epitopes used comprised recently identified HLA-C-restricted ones and well-studied HLA-B-restricted ones. Public TCR beta signatures marked donors with CMV infection and the matching HLA.

Germline assignment: CDR1 DFQATT and CDR2 SNEGSKA (reference sequence). V lost 6 bases, J lost 6 bases, and 17 bases lay in between. The CDR3 length is 13 residues. TCRdb processed the reads anew with MiXCR; each CDR3 protein has one entry. The data hold some 920,000 distinct CDR3 sequences, with around 30% observed a single time. Regarding the study as a whole: Cumulated frequencies of public TCR beta families served to identify carriers of CMV plus the relevant HLA. Within the response measured ex vivo, HLA-C-restricted CMV-specific TCR beta clonotypes were dominant.

V and J are TRBV20-1 and TRBJ1-2; D is undetermined. The source of this sequence is a human donor in good health (CMV status not recorded). Some clones in this sample may be carry-over from other donors' samples. Here the sequenced sample was cultured CD8+ T cells from PBMCs, taken from culture after CMV antigen stimulation. As DNA, the CDR3 is TGCAGTGCCAACGAATTAACAGATAATGGCTACACCTTC. Encoded protein: CSANELTDNGYTF.